This T cell receptor beta chain was sequenced for a study of T-cell memory formation after mild COVID-19. In the study overall: Clustering of TCRs was largely donor specific.

TCRdb reprocessed the 5' RACE reads with MiXCR, giving one entry per CDR3 protein. The sample lists approximately 430,000 distinct CDR3 sequences, less than 25% occurring once. The CDR3 runs 16 residues. Trimming shortened V by 5 bases and J by 2 bases, and 17 bases separated the two germline ends. Germline-derived CDR1 and CDR2 are SGHVS and FNYEAQ. Concerning this clonotype: Its antigen is not identified.

Broader study findings: Several responding clones turned up in pre-infection memory, indicating that cross-reactive memory may have taken part. Shrinking CD4+ clones were chiefly CM and EM; CD8+ ones were chiefly EMRA.

The specimen sequenced was PBMCs or a T cell subset sorted from them (not recorded which). V and J are TRBV7-6 and TRBJ2-3, with D unresolved. This receptor was obtained from an adult woman who had mild COVID-19 (a few samples of this study predate the infection). Cell type and time point are not known. The CDR3 loop reads CASSPGSLGFTDTQYF. CDR3 sequence (DNA): TGTGCCAGCAGCCCCGGTTCTCTCGGGTTCACAGATACGCAGTATTTT.